This entry lists 20 T cell receptor beta chains sequenced from one sample in a study of blood T cell repertoires in COVID-19. The data were produced by immunoSEQ multiplex PCR, yet TCRdb's version contains in-frame clones alone and is incomplete. This sample has 300,000 to 350,000 clones, with over 75% found just once. Sequencing used PBMCs or T cells enriched from blood (not recorded which). These receptors were collected from a man aged 30 to 45 who had recovered from COVID-19.

The gene calls are TRBV3-1 (or the pseudogene TRBV3-2) and TRBJ2-3; 9 bases match TRBD2. Germline CDR1 reads LGHDT; CDR2 reads YNNKEL (reference sequence). The V and J ends lost 4 bases and 4 bases, in that order; junction bases with no gene match: 9. CDR3 size: 16 residues. CDR3 in DNA: TGTGCCAGCAGCCCACTTAGCGGGAGCCATGCAGATACGCAGTATTTT. Translation: CASSPLSGSHADTQYF.

The chain joins TRBV5-4 to TRBJ2-2; D possibly corresponds to TRBD1 (6 bases). Trimming stripped 0 bases from V and 3 bases from J, with 9 bases between. The CDR3 is 15 residues long. The V gene's germline CDR1 is SGHNT and CDR2 YYREEE (reference sequence). The CDR3 loop reads CASSLVAGDTGELFF. The CDR3 nucleotides are TGTGCCAGCAGCTTGGTGGCAGGGGACACCGGGGAGCTGTTTTTT.

The genes are TRBV4-1 and TRBJ1-4; TRBD1 agrees at 8 bases. CDR3 length: 17 residues. Germline V gives CDR1 MGHRA, CDR2 YSYEKL. V shed 1 base and J 6 bases; nucleotides not matched to a gene: 10. The CDR3 sequence is CASSQVGRGQRDEKLFF. CDR3 DNA sequence: TGCGCCAGCAGCCAAGTCGGCAGGGGGCAGCGGGATGAAAAACTGTTTTTT.

The gene calls are TRBV19 and TRBJ1-2, with 9 bases lining up with TRBD1. Germline CDR1 LNHDA, CDR2 SQIVND (reference sequence). V shed 7 bases and J 2 bases; nucleotides not matched to a gene: 8. The CDR3 has 15 residues. CDR3 in amino acids: CASTEQGAVNYGYTF. Here the CDR3 DNA reads TGTGCCAGTACAGAACAGGGGGCAGTAAACTATGGCTACACCTTC.

This chain connects TRBV7-9 to TRBJ2-3; no definite D call. The germline CDR1 and CDR2 sequences are SEHNR and FQNEAQ (reference sequence). The CDR3 runs to 12 residues. The ends were cut back, 5 bases at V and 6 bases at J, with 9 bases in the middle. The CDR3 DNA is TGTGCCAGCAGCCCTTCGGAGGATACGCAGTATTTT. It specifies CASSPSEDTQYF. The full variable domain, with the rest looked up from reference TRBV7-9 and TRBJ2-3, is DTGVSQNPRHKITKRGQNVTFRCDPISEHNRLYWYRQTLGQGPEFLTYFQNEAQLEKSRLLSDRFSAERPKGSFSTLEIQRTEQGDSAMYLCASSPSEDTQYFGPGTRLTVL.

This clone was seen a few times. The V and J genes are TRBV11-2 and TRBJ1-6; D gene unclear. The CDR3 spans 15 residues. Germline V gene sequence: CDR1 SGHAT, CDR2 FQNNGV. The V end was cut by 1 base, the J end by 10 bases, with 14 bases between. Written as DNA, the CDR3 is TGTGCCAGCAGCTTAGGGGAGGGTATCGTATCACCCCTCCACTTT. Amino acid sequence: CASSLGEGIVSPLHF. Supplemented by reference TRBV11-2 and TRBJ1-6, the full variable domain reads EAGVAQSPRYKIIEKRQSVAFWCNPISGHATLYWYQQILGQGPKLLIQFQNNGVVDDSQLPKDRFSAERLKGVDSTLKIQPAKLEDSAVYLCASSLGEGIVSPLHFGNGTRLTVT.

J is TRBJ2-1 and V is TRBV10-1; D gene uncertain. The CDR3 covers 14 residues. Germline CDR1 and CDR2: WNHNN and SYGVQD (reference sequence). V gave up 3 bases and J gave up 0 bases, with 6 bases separating them. CDR3 region: CASSDYGSYNEQFF. CDR3 nucleotide sequence: TGCGCCAGCAGTGACTATGGCTCCTACAATGAGCAGTTCTTC.

The chain employs TRBV5-1 and TRBJ1-5; tentative D call: TRBD1 (6 bases). This CDR3 has 14 amino acids. Germline values: CDR1 SGHRS, CDR2 YFSETQ. Trimming removed 0 bases at V and 7 bases at J, with 11 bases between. The CDR3 sequence is CASSLVSGEQPQHF. DNA of the CDR3: TGCGCCAGCAGCTTGGTTTCAGGGGAGCAGCCCCAGCATTTT.

The gene calls are TRBV7-9 and TRBJ1-6; the D gene is possibly TRBD1 (6 bases). The germline V gene has CDR1 SEHNR and CDR2 FQNEAQ (reference sequence). V lost 6 bases, J lost 4 bases, and 13 bases lay in between. The CDR3 sequence is 15 residues long. CDR3: CASRIEGDYNSPLHF. In nucleotides, the CDR3 is TGTGCCAGCAGAATAGAGGGGGATTATAATTCACCCCTCCACTTT. Supplemented by reference TRBV7-9 and TRBJ1-6, the full variable domain reads DTGVSQNPRHKITKRGQNVTFRCDPISEHNRLYWYRQTLGQGPEFLTYFQNEAQLEKSRLLSDRFSAERPKGSFSTLEIQRTEQGDSAMYLCASRIEGDYNSPLHFGNGTRLTVT.

This clone was found once. The V call is TRBV6-5, the J call TRBJ2-3; 7 bases align to TRBD2. CDR1 and CDR2 from the germline V gene are MNHEY and SVGAGI. The CDR3 has 15 amino acids. Trimming cost V 2 bases and J 5 bases; bases outside gene matches: 7. DNA of the CDR3: TGTGCCAGCAGTTACCTGACGGGGGGTAAAGATACGCAGTATTTT. It translates to CASSYLTGGKDTQYF.

The rearrangement uses TRBV7-9 and TRBJ2-7; 12 bases map to TRBD2. Per germline, CDR1 SEHNR and CDR2 FQNEAQ (reference sequence). This CDR3 comprises 16 residues. Trimming removed 5 bases from V and 4 bases from J; junction bases left unmatched: 9. The CDR3 spells CASSPRTSGDPYEQYF. In DNA, the CDR3 is TGTGCCAGCAGCCCCCGGACTAGCGGGGACCCGTACGAGCAGTACTTC.

The V call is TRBV7-2, the J call TRBJ2-1, with 7 nucleotides matching TRBD2. The germline V gene encodes CDR1 SGHTA and CDR2 FQGNSA. V lost 4 bases to trimming and J lost 4 bases; unmatched junction nucleotides: 7. The length of the CDR3 is 15 residues. CDR3 protein: CASSSGAGLYNEQFF. In DNA form, the CDR3 reads TGTGCCAGCAGCTCCGGAGCGGGGCTTTACAATGAGCAGTTCTTC.

This chain uses TRBV11-2 with TRBJ1-3, with D perhaps TRBD1 (6 bases). Trimming left V 5 bases short and J 4 bases short, with 15 bases between. In germline, CDR1 is SGHAT, CDR2 FQNNGV. The CDR3 is 15 residues long. CDR3 bases: TGTGCCAGCAGCCCGAACCTGGACAGAGGAAACACCATATATTTT. This sequence encodes CASSPNLDRGNTIYF.

The rearrangement joins TRBV6-4 to TRBJ2-1, with 13 nucleotides matching TRBD2. The germline CDR1 and CDR2 sequences are MRHNA and SNTAGT. V was clipped by 6 bases and J by 4 bases; unmatched bases: 9. The CDR3 consists of 17 residues. The CDR3 sequence: CASRLGLAGDLYNEQFF. The CDR3 bases are TGTGCCAGCAGGCTAGGACTAGCGGGGGACTTATACAATGAGCAGTTCTTC.

The chain combines TRBV5-1 with TRBJ1-1; 7 bases fit TRBD1. V lost 4 bases, J lost 4 bases, and 10 bases stayed unmatched. CDR1 is SGHRS and CDR2 is YFSETQ in the germline V gene. The CDR3 has 15 residues. This CDR3 reads CASSQRQGGVTEAFF. CDR3 bases: TGCGCCAGCAGCCAACGACAGGGCGGGGTCACTGAAGCTTTCTTT.

The chain joins TRBV28 to TRBJ1-6; 11 bases map to TRBD1. The CDR3 is 17 amino acids. Germline CDR1 MDHEN, CDR2 SYDVKM. The V segment lost 5 bases and the J segment 7 bases; nucleotides outside the gene matches: 10. The CDR3 protein is CASSLWRGQGVNSPLHF. The CDR3 bases are TGTGCCAGCAGTCTCTGGAGGGGACAGGGGGTAAATTCACCCCTCCACTTT.

The J gene is TRBJ1-1, the V gene TRBV12-3 or TRBV12-4; D gene uncertain. The V end was cut by 1 base, the J end by 8 bases, with 11 bases between. This CDR3 is 13 amino acids long. CDR3 in DNA: TGTGCCAGCAGTTTAGGGACTGTTATCGAAGCTTTCTTT. It is translated as CASSLGTVIEAFF.

CDR3 sequence: CASSAAGTRSTDTQYF. The CDR3 DNA is TGTGCCAGCAGCGCAGCCGGGACACGCAGCACAGATACGCAGTATTTT. The chain recombines TRBV7-6 with TRBJ2-3; tentative D call: TRBD1 (6 bases). The CDR3 has 16 amino acids. Looked up from germline, CDR1 is SGHVS and CDR2 is FNYEAQ. V shed 5 bases and J shed 0 bases, with 15 bases lying between them.

The J gene is TRBJ2-7, the V gene TRBV5-4; D is possibly TRBD2 (6 bases). Trimming left V 4 bases short and J 0 bases short, with 14 bases between. Germline lookup yields CDR1 SGHNT and CDR2 YYREEE (reference sequence). The CDR3 has 15 residues. CDR3 DNA sequence: TGTGCCAGCAGCCCCGGAGGGGTCAGCTCCTACGAGCAGTACTTC. Encoded protein: CASSPGGVSSYEQYF.

The chain couples TRBV2 to TRBJ2-2; 10 bases align to TRBD1. V was clipped by 4 bases and J by 6 bases; unmatched bases: 5. This CDR3 is built from 15 residues. Per the germline V gene, CDR1 is SNHLY and CDR2 is FYNNEI. CDR3 sequence: CASSVLGTGAGELFF. The CDR3 bases are TGTGCCAGCAGTGTTTTGGGGACAGGGGCCGGGGAGCTGTTTTTT.